The 11 T cell receptor beta chains below come from one sample, sequenced in a study of T cells in Graves' hyperthyroidism and ophthalmopathy. RNA transcripts yielded amplified TCR beta CDR3 regions. The study used the HTBI primer set for a first-round RT-PCR of the TCR CDR3. TCRdb ran MiXCR on the multiplex PCR reads and lists one entry per CDR3 protein. The repertoire holds 460,000 or so distinct CDR3 sequences, with roughly an eighth as singletons. Sequenced sample: blood. The origin of the receptors is a woman aged 18 to 35 with Graves' hyperthyroidism.

This clonotype has only a few counts. The chain joins TRBV7-9 to TRBJ2-7; D gene ambiguous. The CDR3 contains 12 residues. CDR1 and CDR2 from the germline V gene are SEHNR and FQNEAQ (reference sequence). V lost 3 bases to trimming and J lost 1 base, with 4 bases between them. The CDR3, as DNA: TGTGCCAGCAGCTTTCGTTCCTACGAGCAGTACGTC. Translation gives CASSFRSYEQYV.

This clonotype has a count of ten or more. The rearrangement links TRBV20-1 to TRBJ2-1, with 13 bases aligning to TRBD2. The junction had 11 bases not matched to a gene; V was cut back by 3 bases and J by 6 bases. The germline gives CDR1 DFQATT, CDR2 SNEGSKA (reference sequence). CDR3 size: 17 residues. CDR3 region: CSASANLGLAGANEQFF. The CDR3 DNA is TGCAGTGCTAGCGCTAACCTTGGACTAGCGGGAGCCAATGAGCAGTTCTTC.

This clonotype was observed many times. V gene TRBV27 combines with J gene TRBJ2-2; 8 bases line up with TRBD2. V was pared by 2 bases and J by 7 bases, with 3 bases of the junction left unmatched. The CDR3 consists of 14 residues. Germline CDR1 reads MNHEY; CDR2 reads SMNVEV (reference sequence). CDR3 residues: CASSLRLAGGELFF. In DNA, the CDR3 is TGTGCCAGCAGTTTACGGCTAGCGGGCGGGGAGCTGTTTTTT.

This clonotype was counted at least ten times. The chain employs TRBV30 and TRBJ1-4; D is ambiguous. Trimming stripped 3 bases from V and 5 bases from J, with 7 bases between. This CDR3 is built from 12 residues. The germline V gene has CDR1 GTSNPN and CDR2 SVGIG (reference sequence). The CDR3 protein is CAWSRGNEKLFF. Written as DNA, the CDR3 is TGTGCCTGGAGCAGAGGGAATGAAAAACTGTTTTTT. Filled out from reference TRBV30 and TRBJ1-4, the complete variable domain reads SQTIHQWPATLVQPVGSPLSLECTVEGTSNPNLYWYRQAAGRGLQLLFYSVGIGQISSEVPQNLSASRPQDRQFILSSKKLLLSDSGFYLCAWSRGNEKLFFGSGTQLSVL.

This clonotype was picked up many times. The chain joins TRBV12-3 or TRBV12-4 to TRBJ2-1; tentative D call: TRBD2 (6 bases). V lost 5 bases and J 9 bases, leaving 17 bases between the germline ends. The CDR3 length is 14 residues. The CDR3 spells CASSRPGDPPEQFF. Here the CDR3 DNA reads TGTGCCAGCAGTCGCCCGGGAGACCCTCCTGAGCAGTTCTTC.

This clonotype was seen repeatedly, ten times or more. The genes are TRBV27 and TRBJ1-2, with unresolved D. This CDR3 contains 13 residues. Germline V lookup: CDR1 MNHEY, CDR2 SMNVEV (reference sequence). The ends were cut back, 6 bases at V and 5 bases at J, with 13 bases in the middle. CDR3 sequence: CASRPGIGYGYTF. In DNA, the CDR3 is TGTGCCAGCAGGCCCGGGATCGGATATGGCTACACCTTC.

The chain links TRBV29-1 to TRBJ1-1; D uncertain. Germline values: CDR1 SQVTM, CDR2 ANQGSEA. V dropped 6 bases and J dropped 1 base, with 18 bases sitting between them. This CDR3 comprises 15 residues. CDR3 coding DNA: TGCAGCGTCGCTACCAGATTGAAGAAGAACACTGAAGCTTTCTTT. It translates to CSVATRLKKNTEAFF. The complete variable domain, with remaining parts taken from reference TRBV29-1 and TRBJ1-1, reads SAVISQKPSRDICQRGTSLTIQCQVDSQVTMMFWYRQQPGQSLTLIATANQGSEATYESGFVIDKFPISRPNLTFSTLTVSNMSPEDSSIYLCSVATRLKKNTEAFFGQGTRLTVV.

This clonotype was seen many times. The rearrangement joins TRBV20-1 to TRBJ2-2; the D is unclear. V was trimmed by 2 bases and J by 10 bases, leaving 11 bases between them. CDR3 length equals 12 residues. Germline V lookup: CDR1 DFQATT, CDR2 SNEGSKA (reference sequence). CDR3 protein: CSARRFNEELFF. The CDR3 nucleotides are TGCAGTGCTAGACGGTTCAACGAGGAGCTGTTTTTT.

The chain combines TRBV7-9 with TRBJ1-1; D gene unclear. Germline V CDR1 and CDR2: SEHNR, FQNEAQ (reference sequence). The CDR3 sequence is 11 residues long. The V and J ends lost 1 base and 11 bases respectively, with 8 bases between them. Here the CDR3 reads CASSLGVGAFF. The CDR3 DNA follows: TGTGCCAGCAGCTTAGGGGTTGGGGCTTTCTTT.

This clonotype has a handful of counts. The chain carries TRBV20-1 and TRBJ2-3, with TRBD2 identical over 12 bases. V shed 1 base and J 1 base; nucleotides not matched to a gene: 6. Germline lookup yields CDR1 DFQATT and CDR2 SNEGSKA (reference sequence). The CDR3 has 17 amino acids. The CDR3 here is CSARVLAGGPRTDTQYF. CDR3 nucleotide sequence: TGCAGTGCTAGAGTCCTAGCGGGAGGGCCGCGCACAGATACGCAGTATTTT.

This clonotype occurred many times. The gene calls are TRBV4-2 and TRBJ2-1, with D hard to call. V was pared by 4 bases and J by 0 bases, with 16 bases between. CDR1 and CDR2 (germline): LGHNA, YNFKEQ. The CDR3 is 17 amino acids. CDR3 loop: CASSPQVEPGSYNEQFF. CDR3 bases: TGTGCCAGCAGCCCACAAGTCGAGCCTGGCTCCTACAATGAGCAGTTCTTC.